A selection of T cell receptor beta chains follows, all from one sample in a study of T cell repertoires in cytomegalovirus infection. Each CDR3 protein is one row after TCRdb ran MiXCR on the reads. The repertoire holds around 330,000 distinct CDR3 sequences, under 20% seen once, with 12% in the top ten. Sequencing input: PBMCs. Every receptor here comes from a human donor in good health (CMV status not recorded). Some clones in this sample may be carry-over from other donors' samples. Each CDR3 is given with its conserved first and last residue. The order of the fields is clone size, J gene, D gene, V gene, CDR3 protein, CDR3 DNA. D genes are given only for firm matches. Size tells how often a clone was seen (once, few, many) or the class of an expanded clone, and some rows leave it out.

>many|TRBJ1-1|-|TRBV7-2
CASSLALWSNTEAFF
TGTGCCAGCAGCTTAGCGCTTTGGAGTAACACTGAAGCTTTCTTT
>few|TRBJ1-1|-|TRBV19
CASSMPEINTEAFF
TGTGCCAGTAGTATGCCAGAGATTAACACTGAAGCTTTCTTT
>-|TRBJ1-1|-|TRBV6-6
CASSRTASEAFF
TGTGCCAGCAGTCGGACGGCTAGTGAAGCTTTCTTT
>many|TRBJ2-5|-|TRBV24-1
CATSDGHQETQYF
TGTGCCACCAGTGATGGGCACCAAGAGACCCAGTACTTC
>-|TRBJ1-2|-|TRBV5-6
CASSLPPTSNYGYTF
TGTGCCAGCAGCTTGCCGCCAACTTCGAACTATGGCTACACCTTC
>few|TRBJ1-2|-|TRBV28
CASSLFVQGGDGYTF
TGTGCCAGCAGTTTATTCGTGCAGGGAGGGGATGGCTACACCTTC
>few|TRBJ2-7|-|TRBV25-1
CASSDPGTALNYEQYF
TGTGCCAGCAGTGATCCCGGGACCGCACTGAACTACGAGCAGTACTTC
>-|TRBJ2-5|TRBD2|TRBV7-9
CASSLQAGRIGLAGALQETQYF
TGTGCCAGCAGCTTACAAGCGGGACGGATAGGACTAGCGGGGGCGTTGCAAGAGACCCAGTACTTC
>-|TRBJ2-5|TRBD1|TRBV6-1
CASSKTGQGLQETQYF
TGTGCCAGCAGTAAAACTGGACAGGGCCTCCAAGAGACCCAGTACTTC
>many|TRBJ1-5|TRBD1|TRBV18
CASSPPSTGTGSKGPQHF
TGTGCCAGCTCACCACCGTCGACCGGGACAGGGTCGAAGGGGCCCCAGCATTTT
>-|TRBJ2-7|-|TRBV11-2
CASSAPGRISYEQYF
TGTGCCAGCAGCGCCCCGGGACGGATCTCCTACGAGCAGTACTTC
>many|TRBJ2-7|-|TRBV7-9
CASSLAGGNEQYF
TGTGCCAGCAGCTTAGCGGGGGGTAACGAGCAGTACTTC
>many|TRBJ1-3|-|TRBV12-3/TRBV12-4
CASRGGSNGNTIYF
TGTGCCAGCAGGGGGGGCTCGAATGGAAACACCATATATTTT
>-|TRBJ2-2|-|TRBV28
CASSPASGGSTGELFF
TGTGCCAGCAGTCCAGCTTCAGGGGGGTCCACCGGGGAGCTGTTTTTT
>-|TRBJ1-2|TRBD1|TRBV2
CASSAGGADGYTF
TGTGCCAGCAGTGCAGGGGGCGCTGATGGCTACACCTTC
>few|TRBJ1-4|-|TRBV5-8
CASSVWTESRKLFF
TGTGCCAGCAGCGTATGGACAGAGAGCCGAAAACTGTTTTTT
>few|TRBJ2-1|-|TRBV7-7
CASSPRTGSRDEQFF
TGTGCTAGCAGCCCAAGAACAGGGTCCAGGGATGAGCAGTTCTTC
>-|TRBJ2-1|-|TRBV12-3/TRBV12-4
CASSLLGRNSYNEQFF
TGTGCCAGCAGTTTATTGGGGCGGAACTCGTACAATGAGCAGTTCTTC
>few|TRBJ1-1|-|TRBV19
CASSIGAEAFF
TGTGCCAGTAGTATTGGGGCTGAAGCTTTCTTT
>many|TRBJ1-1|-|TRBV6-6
CASILAGLAEAFF
TGTGCCAGCATACTCGCAGGGTTGGCTGAAGCTTTCTTT
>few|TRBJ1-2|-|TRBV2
CASGVRINYGYTF
TGTGCCAGCGGGGTACGGATTAACTATGGCTACACCTTC
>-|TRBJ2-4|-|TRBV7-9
CASSLPGTRLAKNIQYF
TGTGCCAGCAGCTTACCAGGGACCCGACTAGCCAAAAACATTCAGTACTTC
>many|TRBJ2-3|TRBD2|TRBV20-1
CSASIAGGTDTQYF
TGCAGTGCTAGTATTGCGGGGGGCACAGATACGCAGTATTTT
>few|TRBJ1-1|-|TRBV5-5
CASSLEIWVVNTEAFF
TGTGCCAGCAGCTTGGAGATCTGGGTGGTAAACACTGAAGCTTTCTTT
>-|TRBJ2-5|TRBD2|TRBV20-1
CSARAGTINGPQYF
TGCAGTGCTAGAGCCGGGACTATAAATGGGCCCCAGTACTTC
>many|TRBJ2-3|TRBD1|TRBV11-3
CASSLRDRVEDTQYF
TGTGCCAGCAGTCTCCGGGACAGGGTTGAAGATACGCAGTATTTT
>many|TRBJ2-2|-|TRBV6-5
CASSSNPAGPANTGELFF
TGTGCCAGCAGTTCCAACCCCGCGGGACCCGCCAACACCGGGGAGCTGTTTTTT
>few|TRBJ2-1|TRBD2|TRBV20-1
CSAALAGGIYNEQFF
TGCAGTGCTGCACTAGCGGGCGGAATTTACAATGAGCAGTTCTTC
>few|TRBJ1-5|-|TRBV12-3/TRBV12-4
CASSKDSNQPQHF
TGTGCCAGCAGTAAGGACAGCAATCAGCCCCAGCATTTT
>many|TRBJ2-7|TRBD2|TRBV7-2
CASSPIGGGTYEQYF
TGTGCCAGCAGCCCGATCGGCGGGGGGACCTACGAGCAGTACTTC